The present entry profiles one T cell receptor (beta chain) with its context. These data originate in a study of cytomegalovirus exposure and HLA in healthy donors. Both 60 Vbeta primers and 13 Jbeta primers went into the PCR. Only in-frame clones appear in the TCRdb table, and some are missing; sequencing was by immunoSEQ multiplex PCR. The sample includes 130,000 or so clones, around 83% of them seen just once. The V gene's germline CDR1 is MGHRA and CDR2 YSYEKL. The CDR3 length is 14 residues. V lost 5 bases and J lost 3, with 11 bases in between. The sequence was collected from a woman aged 18-30 years in good health and CMV-seropositive. Material for sequencing was PBMCs. The V call is TRBV4-1, the J call TRBJ1-5; D may be TRBD1 (5 bases). CDR3 sequence reads: CASSFSQVNQPQHF. As DNA, the CDR3 is TGCGCCAGCAGCTTTTCACAGGTCAATCAGCCCCAGCATTTT.